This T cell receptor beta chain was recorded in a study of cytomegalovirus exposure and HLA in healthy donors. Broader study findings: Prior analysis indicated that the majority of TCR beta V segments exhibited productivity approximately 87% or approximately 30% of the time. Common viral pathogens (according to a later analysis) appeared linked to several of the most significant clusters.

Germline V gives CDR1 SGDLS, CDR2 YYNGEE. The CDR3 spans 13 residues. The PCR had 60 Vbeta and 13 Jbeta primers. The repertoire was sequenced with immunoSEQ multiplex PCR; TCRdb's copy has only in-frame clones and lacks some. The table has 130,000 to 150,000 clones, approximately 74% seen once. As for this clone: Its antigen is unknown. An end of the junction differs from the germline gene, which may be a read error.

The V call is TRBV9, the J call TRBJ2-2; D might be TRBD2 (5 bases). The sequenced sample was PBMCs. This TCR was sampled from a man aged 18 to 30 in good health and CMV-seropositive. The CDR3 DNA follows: TGTGCCAGCAGCGTAGAGGTGTCCGGGGAGCTATTTTTT. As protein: CASSVEVSGELFF.